These 26 T cell receptor beta chains came from one sample sequenced in a study of T cells in Graves' hyperthyroidism and ophthalmopathy. The investigators amplified TCR beta CDR3 regions from RNA transcripts. Researchers ran a first-round RT-PCR on the TCR CDR3 using the HTBI primer set. TCRdb analysed the multiplex PCR reads with MiXCR anew, one entry per CDR3 protein. The table records approximately 590,000 distinct CDR3 sequences, 15% to 17% of them present only once. The specimen was blood. The origin of the receptors is a woman in her thirties with Graves' hyperthyroidism.

This clonotype was recorded at least ten times. The chain recombines TRBV24-1 with TRBJ1-2; 10 bases are shared with TRBD1. Losses at the gene ends were 5 bases for V and 6 bases for J; bases not matched to a gene: 8. The CDR3 is 15 amino acids. Germline V gene data show CDR1 as KGHDR and CDR2 as SFDVKD. The CDR3 spells CATSGTDRGFNGYTF. CDR3 nucleotides: TGTGCCACCAGTGGGACGGACAGGGGGTTCAATGGCTACACCTTC.

Only a few counts were recorded for this clonotype. CDR3: CASSYSLTGSYGYTF. CDR3 sequence (DNA): TGTGCCAGCAGTTACTCCCTGACAGGGTCCTATGGCTACACCTTC. This sequence joins TRBV6-5 and TRBJ1-2, with 7 bases matching TRBD1. The germline V gene encodes CDR1 MNHEY and CDR2 SVGAGI. The CDR3 length is 15 residues. The junction had 5 bases not matched to a gene; V was cut back by 0 bases and J by 4 bases.

This clonotype was detected many times. The genes are TRBV20-1 and TRBJ2-3; 12 bases align to TRBD2. The CDR3 runs to 19 residues. V lost 3 bases to trimming and J lost 2 bases; unmatched junction nucleotides: 15. Germline-derived CDR1 and CDR2 are DFQATT and SNEGSKA (reference sequence). The CDR3 protein is CSASYLAGGPVGYTDTQYF. The CDR3 DNA reads as TGCAGTGCTAGCTATCTAGCGGGAGGGCCGGTGGGATACACAGATACGCAGTATTTT.

The sample holds many counts of this clonotype. This chain links TRBV15 with TRBJ1-1, with 11 positions matching TRBD1. With V trimmed by 0 bases and J by 11 bases, 5 bases remained unmatched. The CDR3 totals 14 residues. Germline-derived CDR1 and CDR2 are LNHNV and YYDKDF (reference sequence). The CDR3: CATSRDRTGGWAFF. The CDR3 DNA is TGTGCCACCAGCAGAGATCGGACAGGGGGCTGGGCTTTCTTT.

This clonotype was seen many times. The V and J genes are TRBV6-1 and TRBJ1-3, with D possibly being TRBD1 (5 bases). V gave up 1 base and J gave up 0 bases, with 16 bases separating them. Germline CDR1 MNHNS, CDR2 SASEGT. CDR3 length equals 18 residues. CDR3 region: CASSEVLGVGSSGNTIYF. DNA of the CDR3: TGTGCCAGCAGTGAAGTCTTGGGGGTTGGCAGCTCTGGAAACACCATATATTTT.

In its sample, this clonotype was seen many times. The chain recombines TRBV11-2 with TRBJ2-1, with D possibly called TRBD1 or TRBD2 (5 bases each). CDR1 SGHAT and CDR2 FQNNGV come from the germline V gene. V lost 4 bases and J lost 3, with 13 bases in between. This CDR3 has 15 amino acids. CDR3 sequence: CASSSAATVYNEQFF. The CDR3 bases are TGTGCCAGCAGCTCAGCGGCGACAGTCTACAATGAGCAGTTCTTC.

The chain has TRBV6-5 and TRBJ1-5; D unclear. Germline V CDR1 and CDR2: MNHEY, SVGAGI. V was cut by 2 bases and J by 4 bases, with 6 bases left in between. CDR3 length equals 13 residues. The CDR3 protein is CASSYVVNQPQHF. The CDR3 coding sequence is TGTGCCAGCAGTTACGTGGTGAATCAGCCCCAGCATTTT.

This clonotype was detected only a few times. The CDR3 region is CATSDVDSDYGYTF. DNA for the CDR3: TGTGCCACCAGTGACGTAGACAGCGACTATGGCTACACCTTC. J is TRBJ1-2 and V is TRBV24-1; D might be TRBD1 (5 bases). The CDR3 is made up of 14 amino acids. The germline gives CDR1 KGHDR, CDR2 SFDVKD. The V end lost 4 bases, the J end lost 3 bases, and 11 bases lay between the germline ends.

This chain joins TRBV7-9 and TRBJ2-7; 9 bases align to TRBD2. The V gene end was trimmed by 2 bases and the J gene end by 0 bases; junction bases not matched to a gene: 5. This CDR3 comprises 16 residues. The germline V gene has CDR1 SEHNR and CDR2 FQNEAQ (reference sequence). The CDR3 nucleotides are TGTGCCAGCAGCTTACCCCTAGCGGGGAGCTCCTACGAGCAGTACTTC. Amino acids: CASSLPLAGSSYEQYF.

The chain has TRBV7-9 and TRBJ1-4; the match to TRBD1 covers 9 bases. CDR1 SEHNR and CDR2 FQNEAQ come from the germline V gene (reference sequence). The ends lost 3 bases at V and 0 bases at J; junction bases unmatched: 11. The CDR3 extends over 19 amino acids. The CDR3 bases are TGTGCCAGCAGCTTCGGGACAGGGCACCTGGCTGCAACTAATGAAAAACTGTTTTTT. Protein sequence: CASSFGTGHLAATNEKLFF.

The sample holds many counts of this clonotype. The chain is built from TRBV24-1 and TRBJ1-1, with a weak D call TRBD1 (5 bases). The CDR3 contains 18 residues. V dropped 3 bases and J dropped 5 bases, with 24 bases sitting between them. The germline CDR1 and CDR2 sequences are KGHDR and SFDVKD. The CDR3 DNA reads TGTGCCACCAGTGATCTGCCGGGACCGAGAACTGATTTGACTGAAGCTTTCTTT. Residues: CATSDLPGPRTDLTEAFF.

The chain combines TRBV27 with TRBJ1-2, with 9 bases matching TRBD1. With V trimmed by 6 bases and J by 0 bases, 5 bases remained unmatched. This CDR3 has 15 amino acids. Per the germline V gene, CDR1 is MNHEY and CDR2 is SMNVEV (reference sequence). CDR3 in DNA: TGTGCCAGCAGGGACAGGGGAAAAGCTAACTATGGCTACACCTTC. It codes for CASRDRGKANYGYTF.

This clonotype has only a few counts. The rearrangement uses TRBV13 and TRBJ2-1, with unresolved D. The V gene lost 2 bases and the J gene lost 6 bases, with 14 bases spanning the gap. The V gene's germline CDR1 is PRHDT and CDR2 FYEKMQ (reference sequence). The CDR3 runs 15 residues. This CDR3 reads CASSLPRVEANEQFF. As DNA, the CDR3 is TGTGCCAGCAGCTTACCCCGAGTAGAAGCCAATGAGCAGTTCTTC.

In this sample, this clonotype turned up many times. V usage is TRBV11-2 and J usage is TRBJ1-2, with 10 bases fitting TRBD1. The germline CDR1 and CDR2 sequences are SGHAT and FQNNGV. The CDR3 has 14 residues. Germline trimming cut 5 bases from V and 6 bases from J; bases unmatched to any gene: 6. The CDR3 region has the DNA TGTGCCAGCAGCCTCCGGGACAGGGGAGATGGCTACACCTTC. It encodes CASSLRDRGDGYTF.

This clonotype was seen a few times. The chain employs TRBV6-1 and TRBJ2-1; a weak D match, TRBD2 (6 bases). The germline V gene encodes CDR1 MNHNS and CDR2 SASEGT. The length of the CDR3 is 15 residues. The V gene lost 8 bases and the J gene lost 0 bases, with 14 bases spanning the gap. The CDR3 bases are TGTGCCAGCGGAAGAAGCGGGCTCTCCTACAATGAGCAGTTCTTC. Encoded protein: CASGRSGLSYNEQFF.

This clonotype was observed a few times. This sequence joins TRBV6-1 and TRBJ2-7, with D perhaps TRBD1 (6 bases). Trimming stripped 8 bases from V and 0 bases from J, with 20 bases between. CDR1 and CDR2 (germline): MNHNS, SASEGT. The CDR3 covers 16 residues. The CDR3 loop is CASATGGGHTSYEQYF. CDR3 DNA: TGTGCCAGCGCTACCGGTGGGGGCCATACCTCCTACGAGCAGTACTTC.

The chain has TRBV10-3 and TRBJ1-1; 7 bases agree with TRBD1. The CDR3 extends over 13 amino acids. Germline lookup yields CDR1 ENHRY and CDR2 SYGVKD. The junction had 3 bases not matched to a gene; V was cut back by 5 bases and J by 3 bases. CDR3 loop: CAISTDRDTEAFF. The DNA for the CDR3 is TGTGCCATCAGTACCGACAGGGACACTGAAGCTTTCTTT.

The chain uses TRBV20-1 and TRBJ2-1; D uncertain. Germline loops: CDR1 DFQATT, CDR2 SNEGSKA (reference sequence). The CDR3 contains 14 residues. The V and J ends lost 5 bases and 0 bases respectively, with 11 bases between them. CDR3 DNA: TGCAGTGCTGAAGCAGGTGCCTCCTACAATGAGCAGTTCTTC. This translates into CSAEAGASYNEQFF.

This clonotype was seen ten or more times. V and J are TRBV7-2 and TRBJ2-1, with 11 bases that match TRBD2. The CDR3 totals 21 residues. Germline lookup yields CDR1 SGHTA and CDR2 FQGNSA. V shed 6 bases and J 2 bases; nucleotides not matched to a gene: 21. This CDR3 reads CASRQRRDGKHSGRAYNEQFF. The CDR3, as DNA: TGTGCCAGCAGGCAACGTCGGGACGGAAAGCATAGCGGGAGGGCCTACAATGAGCAGTTCTTC.

This clonotype was observed many times. V and J are TRBV2 and TRBJ1-2; D might be TRBD1 (5 bases). The CDR3 runs to 15 residues. V gave up 7 bases and J gave up 8 bases, with 23 bases separating them. Germline V gene lookup returns CDR1 SNHLY and CDR2 FYNNEI. The CDR3 DNA follows: TGTGCCAGCACCTTGAGAGAGGCAGGGAACTTGGGCTACACCTTC. This encodes CASTLREAGNLGYTF.

The chain recombines TRBV20-1 with TRBJ2-7; 7 bases are a match to TRBD2. V shed 0 bases and J 7 bases; nucleotides not matched to a gene: 15. CDR1 is DFQATT and CDR2 is SNEGSKA in the germline V gene (reference sequence). The CDR3 is 16 amino acids. The CDR3 reads CSARDFSPGGREEQYF. CDR3 coding DNA: TGCAGTGCTAGAGATTTTTCCCCGGGAGGACGGGAAGAGCAGTACTTC.

Of note for this clonotype: The junction and the germline gene differ at one end; a read error may be behind it. The chain combines TRBV5-1 with TRBJ1-2, with 9 bases that match TRBD1. The length of the CDR3 is 16 residues. Germline V gene lookup returns CDR1 SGHRS and CDR2 YFSETQ. The CDR3 protein is CAGSHSRDRANYGYTF. CDR3 sequence (DNA): TGCGCCGGCAGCCACTCCCGGGACAGGGCCAACTATGGCTACACCTTC.

The sample holds many counts of this clonotype. The chain links TRBV7-2 to TRBJ2-5; TRBD1 agrees at 7 bases. J was trimmed by 5 bases and V by 3 bases; bases with no gene match: 6. CDR3 length: 14 residues. Germline V gene sequence: CDR1 SGHTA, CDR2 FQGNSA. The CDR3 DNA sequence: TGTGCCAGCAGCTTCTCCCCGGGACAGGAGACCCAGTACTTC. Its protein product is CASSFSPGQETQYF. The variable domain in full, completed from reference TRBV7-2 and TRBJ2-5, reads GAGVSQSPSNKVTEKGKDVELRCDPISGHTALYWYRQSLGQGLEFLIYFQGNSAPDKSGLPSDRFSAERTGGSVSTLTIQRTQQEDSAVYLCASSFSPGQETQYFGPGTRLLVL.

In regard to this clonotype: A much larger clone lies one base from this, so it may be a read error. This chain connects TRBV7-9 to TRBJ2-7; TRBD2 aligns across 11 bases. V lost 5 bases and J lost 5; bases outside the gene matches: 5. CDR1 and CDR2 (germline): SEHNR, FQNEAQ (reference sequence). The CDR3 spans 14 residues. The CDR3: CASSTSGSGHEQYF. CDR3 sequence (DNA): TGTGCCAGCAGCACTAGCGGGAGTGGGCACGAGCAGTACTTC.

This clonotype was found many times. The chain carries TRBV28 and TRBJ2-7; TRBD2 matches 7 bases. V dropped 5 bases and J dropped 1; count of bases not matched to a gene: 8. This CDR3 has 15 amino acids. Germline V gene data show CDR1 as MDHEN and CDR2 as SYDVKM. CDR3 sequence (DNA): TGTGCCAGCAGTGGGGGGGGTGGGCTTTCCTACGAGCAGTACTTC. Its protein is CASSGGGGLSYEQYF.

This clonotype was counted many times. The chain uses TRBV12-3 or TRBV12-4 and TRBJ2-5; tentatively, D is TRBD2 (6 bases). V was trimmed by 4 bases and J by 7 bases, leaving 10 bases between them. This CDR3 has 12 amino acids. DNA of the CDR3: TGTGCCAGCAGTTCTGGGGGAGGGACCCAGTACTTC. It yields the protein CASSSGGGTQYF.